The clone carrying this TCR beta chain is labeled medium-sized. What it recognizes is unknown. Individual TCR cDNA molecules each bore their own unique molecular identifier. TCRdb re-derived calls from the 5' RACE reads in MiXCR, one entry per CDR3 protein. The sample contains about 5,100 distinct CDR3 sequences, approximately 8.4% of which appear only once. Germline V CDR1 and CDR2: MNHNS, SASEGT. This CDR3 has 16 amino acids. The V end lost 6 bases, the J end lost 0 bases, and 12 bases lay between the germline ends. Time point described: sample taken at primary tumor resection. The data originate from a study of spatial heterogeneity in lung cancer. About the study: The mean occurrence of each unique TCR and UMI combination in raw reads exceeded nine.

Whole-study results and caveats: Tumor mutation count correlated with how many alpha and beta TCRs expanded intratumorally.

The chain couples TRBV6-1 to TRBJ2-6; D unclear. The TCR was taken from a female donor with early-stage non-small cell lung cancer. Sequences were derived from lung tumor tissue, sampled at surgery. CDR3 residues: CASRVRVSSGANVLTF. The CDR3 DNA is TGTGCCAGCAGAGTCCGAGTGAGCTCTGGGGCCAACGTCCTGACTTTC.